The text below deals with one T cell receptor beta chain. The data are from a study of T cell changes during pregnancy in multiple sclerosis. Some clones are missing from TCRdb's copy, which holds only in-frame ones; the method was immunoSEQ multiplex PCR. The table shows 13,000 or so clones, with 88% occurring only once. The CDR3 spans 12 residues. Germline-derived CDR1 and CDR2 are WNHNN and SYGVQD (reference sequence). Deletions cut 3 bases from V and 2 bases from J, with 4 bases between. This TCR was recovered from a female donor with multiple sclerosis, enrolled in a pregnancy study. J is TRBJ1-1 and V is TRBV10-1; D gene unclear. Sequences were derived from CD8+ T cells from peripheral blood mononuclear cells, sampled in the first trimester of pregnancy. As DNA, the CDR3 is TGCGCCAGCAGTGACCCTAACACTGAAGCTTTCTTT. Protein product: CASSDPNTEAFF.